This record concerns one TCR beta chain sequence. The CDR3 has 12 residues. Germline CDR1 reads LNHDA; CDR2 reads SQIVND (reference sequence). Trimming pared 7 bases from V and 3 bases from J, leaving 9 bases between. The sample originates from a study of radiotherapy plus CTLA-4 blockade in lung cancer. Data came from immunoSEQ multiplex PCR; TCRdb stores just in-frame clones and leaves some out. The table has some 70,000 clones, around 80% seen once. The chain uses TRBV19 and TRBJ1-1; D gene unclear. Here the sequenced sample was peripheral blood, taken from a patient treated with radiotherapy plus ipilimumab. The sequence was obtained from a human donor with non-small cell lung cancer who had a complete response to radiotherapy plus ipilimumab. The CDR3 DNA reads TGTGCCAGTACGGGTAGGGACACTGAAGCTTTCTTT. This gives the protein CASTGRDTEAFF.